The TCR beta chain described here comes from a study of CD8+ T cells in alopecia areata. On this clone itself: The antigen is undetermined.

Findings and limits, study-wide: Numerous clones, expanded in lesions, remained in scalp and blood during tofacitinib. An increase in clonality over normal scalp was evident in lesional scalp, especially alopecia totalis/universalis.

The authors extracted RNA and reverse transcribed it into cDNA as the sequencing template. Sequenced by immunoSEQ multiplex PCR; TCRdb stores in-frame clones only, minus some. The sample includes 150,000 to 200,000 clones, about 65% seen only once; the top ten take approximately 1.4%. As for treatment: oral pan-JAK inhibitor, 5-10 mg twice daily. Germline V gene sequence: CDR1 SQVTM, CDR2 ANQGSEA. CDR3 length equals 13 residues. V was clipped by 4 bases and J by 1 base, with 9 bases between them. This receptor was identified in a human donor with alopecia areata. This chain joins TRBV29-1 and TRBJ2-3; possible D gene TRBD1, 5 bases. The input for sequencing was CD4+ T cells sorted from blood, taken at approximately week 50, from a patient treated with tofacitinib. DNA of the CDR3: TGCAGCGTTGGACTGGGGCGCACAGATACGCAGTATTTT. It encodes CSVGLGRTDTQYF.